Listed below are T cell receptor beta chains from one sample, sequenced in a study of CXCR3-negative and CXCR3-positive naive CD8 T cells. TCRdb derives one entry per CDR3 protein from the 5' RACE reads, leaving out DNA. The repertoire table contains 65,000 to 75,000 distinct CDR3 sequences. Specimen: naive CXCR3+ CD8+ T cells from blood. These receptors all come from a human donor in good health. Some clones in this sample may be carry-over from other donors' samples. Both conserved end residues are part of each CDR3. For some rows the clone size is stated as once, few or many, or as a class when expanded; others skip it.

TRBJ1-3	NA	TRBV4-3	CASSQGPDRASGNTIYF
TRBJ2-7	NA	TRBV5-1	CASSLSVPGQGVTGSDGTTF
TRBJ2-7	NA	TRBV6-6	CASSYLEFYEQYF
TRBJ2-5	NA	TRBV7-7	CASSSDRGRSGETQYF
TRBJ2-7	NA	TRBV4-3	CASSQVEGPSSYEQYF
TRBJ2-7	NA	TRBV7-9	CASSSYDLAGAVYEQYF
TRBJ2-7	NA	TRBV7-9	CASRDGTSGTYEQYF
TRBJ2-1	NA	TRBV4-1	CASSQDGLGDNEQFF
TRBJ2-7	NA	TRBV29-1	CSVEVLSSYEQYF
TRBJ2-1	NA	TRBV12-3/TRBV12-4	CANLLAGELNEQFF
TRBJ2-5	NA	TRBV29-1	CSVVTGTEETQYF
TRBJ1-4	NA	TRBV5-1	CASSLAPISSGEKLFF
TRBJ2-7	NA	TRBV10-3	CAISDWTGGLNEQYF
TRBJ1-6	NA	TRBV7-6	CASSLAPDSNSPLHF
TRBJ1-4	NA	TRBV28	CASSSDYDRAKLGGKLFF
TRBJ2-1	NA	TRBV7-9	CASSPPSWGQFF
TRBJ2-7	NA	TRBV29-1	CSVESGLTYEQYF
TRBJ2-5	NA	TRBV6-5	CASSPFNTDRGRETQYF
TRBJ2-2	NA	TRBV7-2	CASSYRGAGELFF
TRBJ1-1	NA	TRBV15	CATSRDLMTTGEQAEAFF
TRBJ1-6	medium-sized	TRBV4-1	CASSQVSSSPLHF
TRBJ2-1	NA	TRBV4-2	CASSQETAVSYNEQFF
TRBJ1-1	NA	TRBV14	CASSQKGTGVAGTEAFF
TRBJ1-6	NA	TRBV12-3/TRBV12-4	CASRKGQGLDSPLHF
TRBJ2-7	NA	TRBV11-2	CASSVSPSEQYF
TRBJ2-1	NA	TRBV7-3	CASSIDLYNEQFF
TRBJ1-2	NA	TRBV12-3/TRBV12-4	CASSPGGIYGYTF
TRBJ2-2	NA	TRBV7-2	CASSPRGGTGELFF
TRBJ2-5	NA	TRBV15	CATSRSGRQETQYF
TRBJ2-7	NA	TRBV7-2	CASSLGGGAGSYEQYF
TRBJ1-2	NA	TRBV10-1	CASSESIDCILGQEDNYGYTF
TRBJ2-7	NA	TRBV20-1	CSARDFSGWYEQYF
TRBJ2-7	NA	TRBV11-2	CASSLDPTGGRSYEQYF
TRBJ2-5	NA	TRBV28	CASSPWREIETQYF
TRBJ2-7	NA	TRBV7-3	CASSPGLADYEQYF
TRBJ1-2	NA	TRBV14	CASSQVNNYGYTF
TRBJ2-1	NA	TRBV19	CATKGAAVYNEQFF
TRBJ2-3	NA	TRBV15	CATSRVGSGGADSDTQYF
TRBJ2-3	NA	TRBV4-1	CASSQSSGGYTDTQYF
TRBJ1-1	NA	TRBV18	CASSPNTVNTEAFF
TRBJ2-2	NA	TRBV29-1	CSVEATGEESGELFF
TRBJ2-1	NA	TRBV28	CASSLSSSGRYNEQFF
TRBJ2-1	NA	TRBV19	CASSIGSSGGNNEQFF
TRBJ1-4	NA	TRBV10-1	CASTGTDFDEKLFF
TRBJ2-2	NA	TRBV29-1	CSVERLAAGGELFF